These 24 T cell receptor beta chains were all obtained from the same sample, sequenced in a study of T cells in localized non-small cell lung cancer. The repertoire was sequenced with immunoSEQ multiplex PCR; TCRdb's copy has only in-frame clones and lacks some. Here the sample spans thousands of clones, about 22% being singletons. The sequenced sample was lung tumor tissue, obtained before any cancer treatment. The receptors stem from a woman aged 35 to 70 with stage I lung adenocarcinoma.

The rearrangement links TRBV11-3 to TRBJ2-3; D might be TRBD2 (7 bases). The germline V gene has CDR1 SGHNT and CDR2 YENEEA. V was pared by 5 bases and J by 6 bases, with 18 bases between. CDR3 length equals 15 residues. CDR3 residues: CASSPGSEGGDTQYF. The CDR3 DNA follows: TGTGCCAGCAGCCCCGGATCCGAGGGGGGGGATACGCAGTATTTT.

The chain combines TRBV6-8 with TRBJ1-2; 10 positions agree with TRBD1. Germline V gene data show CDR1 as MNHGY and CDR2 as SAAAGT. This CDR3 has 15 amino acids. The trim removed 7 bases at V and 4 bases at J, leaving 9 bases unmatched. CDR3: CASTDPGQGLYGYTF. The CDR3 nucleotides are TGTGCCAGCACCGACCCGGGACAGGGGCTCTATGGCTACACCTTC.

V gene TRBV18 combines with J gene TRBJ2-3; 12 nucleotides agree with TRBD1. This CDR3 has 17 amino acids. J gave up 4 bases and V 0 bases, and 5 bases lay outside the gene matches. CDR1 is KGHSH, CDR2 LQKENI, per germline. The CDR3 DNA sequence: TGTGCCAGCTCACCACCCTCCGGGACAGGGGGCTCAGATACGCAGTATTTT. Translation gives CASSPPSGTGGSDTQYF.

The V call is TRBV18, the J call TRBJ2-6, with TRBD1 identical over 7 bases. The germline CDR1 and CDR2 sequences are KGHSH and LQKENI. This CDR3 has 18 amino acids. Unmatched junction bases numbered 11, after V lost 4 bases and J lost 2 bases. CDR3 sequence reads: CASSLYGTAAPGANVLTF. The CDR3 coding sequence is TGTGCCAGCTCACTATACGGGACAGCGGCCCCTGGGGCCAACGTCCTGACTTTC.

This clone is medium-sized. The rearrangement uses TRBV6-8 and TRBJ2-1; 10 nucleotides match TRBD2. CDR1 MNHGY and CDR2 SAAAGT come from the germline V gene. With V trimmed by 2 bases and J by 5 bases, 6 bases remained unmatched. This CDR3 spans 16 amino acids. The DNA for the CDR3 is TGTGCCAGCAGTTACGCGGAACTAGCGGGGAACAATGAGCAGTTCTTC. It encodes CASSYAELAGNNEQFF.

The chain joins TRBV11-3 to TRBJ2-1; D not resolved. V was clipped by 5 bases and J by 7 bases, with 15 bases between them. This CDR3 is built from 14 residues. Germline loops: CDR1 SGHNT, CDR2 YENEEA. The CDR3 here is CASSALQSVNEQFF. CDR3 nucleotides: TGTGCCAGCAGCGCGTTGCAATCAGTAAATGAGCAGTTCTTC.

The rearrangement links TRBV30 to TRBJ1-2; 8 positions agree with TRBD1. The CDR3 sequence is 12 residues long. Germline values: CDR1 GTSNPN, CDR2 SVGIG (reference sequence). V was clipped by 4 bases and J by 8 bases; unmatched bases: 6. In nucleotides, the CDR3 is TGTGCCTGGACCCCAGGGGGCCGGGGCTACACCTTC. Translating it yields CAWTPGGRGYTF.

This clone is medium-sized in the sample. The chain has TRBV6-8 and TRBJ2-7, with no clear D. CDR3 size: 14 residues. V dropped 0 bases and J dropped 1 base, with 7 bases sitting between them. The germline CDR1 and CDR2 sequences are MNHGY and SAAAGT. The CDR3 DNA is TGTGCCAGCAGTTACTCTAGATTTTCCTACGAGCAGTACTTC. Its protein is CASSYSRFSYEQYF.

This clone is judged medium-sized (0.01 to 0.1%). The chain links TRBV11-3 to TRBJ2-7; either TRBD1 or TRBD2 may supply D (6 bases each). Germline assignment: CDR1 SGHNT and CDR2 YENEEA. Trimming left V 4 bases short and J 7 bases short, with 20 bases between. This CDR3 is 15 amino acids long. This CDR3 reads CASSSAGHNVGEQYF. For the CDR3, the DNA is TGTGCCAGCAGCTCCGCGGGACACAACGTGGGGGAGCAGTACTTC.

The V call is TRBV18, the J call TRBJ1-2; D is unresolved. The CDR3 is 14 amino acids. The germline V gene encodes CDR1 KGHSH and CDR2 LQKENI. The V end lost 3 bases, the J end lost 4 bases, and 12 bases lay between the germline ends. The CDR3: CASSPTDTGYGYTF. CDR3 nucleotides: TGTGCCAGCTCACCGACGGATACCGGCTATGGCTACACCTTC.

CDR3 DNA: TGTGCCTGTCCCCCCTCGGTGGGAGGCCCGAGGAATGAGCAGTTCTTC. It is translated as CACPPSVGGPRNEQFF. The chain joins TRBV30 to TRBJ2-1; a possible D gene is TRBD2 (6 bases). The germline V gene has CDR1 GTSNPN and CDR2 SVGIG (reference sequence). This CDR3 has 16 residues. Trimming took 6 bases from V and 7 from J, leaving 25 bases between them.

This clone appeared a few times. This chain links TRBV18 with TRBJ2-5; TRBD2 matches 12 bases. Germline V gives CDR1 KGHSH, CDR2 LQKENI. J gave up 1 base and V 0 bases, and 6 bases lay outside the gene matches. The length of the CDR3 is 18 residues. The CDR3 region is CASSPPRTSGESQETQYF. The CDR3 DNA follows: TGTGCCAGCTCACCACCGAGGACTAGCGGGGAATCCCAAGAGACCCAGTACTTC.

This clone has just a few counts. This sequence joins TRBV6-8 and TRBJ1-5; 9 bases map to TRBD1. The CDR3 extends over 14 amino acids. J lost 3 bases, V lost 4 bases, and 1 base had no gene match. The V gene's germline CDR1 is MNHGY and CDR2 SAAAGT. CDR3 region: CASSWTGANQPQHF. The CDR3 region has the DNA TGTGCCAGCAGTTGGACAGGGGCCAATCAGCCCCAGCATTTT.

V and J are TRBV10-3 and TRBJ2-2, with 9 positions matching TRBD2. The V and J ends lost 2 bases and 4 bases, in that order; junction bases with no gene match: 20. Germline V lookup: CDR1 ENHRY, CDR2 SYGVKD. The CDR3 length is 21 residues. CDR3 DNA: TGTGCCATCAGTGAGCACTCGTTCCCCTTCGCTAGCGGGGTAGGCACCGGGGAGCTGTTTTTT. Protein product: CAISEHSFPFASGVGTGELFF.

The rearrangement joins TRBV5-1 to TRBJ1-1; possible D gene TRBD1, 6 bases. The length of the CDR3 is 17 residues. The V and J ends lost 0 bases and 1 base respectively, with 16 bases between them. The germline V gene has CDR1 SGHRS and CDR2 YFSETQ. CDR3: CASSLGPPQGPNTEAFF. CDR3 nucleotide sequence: TGCGCCAGCAGCTTGGGGCCCCCCCAGGGGCCGAACACTGAAGCTTTCTTT.

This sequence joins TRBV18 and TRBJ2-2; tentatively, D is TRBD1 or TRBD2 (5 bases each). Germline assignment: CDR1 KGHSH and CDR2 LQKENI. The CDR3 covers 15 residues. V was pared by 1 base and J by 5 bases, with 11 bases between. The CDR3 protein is CASSPLQGRTGELFF. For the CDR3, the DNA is TGTGCCAGCTCACCACTGCAGGGACGTACCGGGGAGCTGTTTTTT.

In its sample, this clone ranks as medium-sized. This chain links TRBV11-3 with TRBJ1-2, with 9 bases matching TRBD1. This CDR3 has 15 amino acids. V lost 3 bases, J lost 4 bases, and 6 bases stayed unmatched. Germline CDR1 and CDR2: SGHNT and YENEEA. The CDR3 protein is CASSLAGTGLYGYTF. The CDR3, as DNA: TGTGCCAGCAGCTTGGCCGGGACAGGGCTCTATGGCTACACCTTC.

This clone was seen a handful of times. The CDR3 coding sequence is TGTGCCAGCAGTTACGTTCGATCCGGCGACAGCTACGAGCAGTACTTC. This sequence encodes CASSYVRSGDSYEQYF. The genes are TRBV6-8 and TRBJ2-7; possibly TRBD1 for D (5 bases). Germline V gene lookup returns CDR1 MNHGY and CDR2 SAAAGT. This CDR3 has 16 residues. The V end was cut by 2 bases, the J end by 3 bases, with 17 bases between.

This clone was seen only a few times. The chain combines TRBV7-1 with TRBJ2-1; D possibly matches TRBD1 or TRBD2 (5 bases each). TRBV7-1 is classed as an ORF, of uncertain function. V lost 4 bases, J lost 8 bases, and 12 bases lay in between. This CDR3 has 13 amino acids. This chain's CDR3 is CASSLSRDDEQFF. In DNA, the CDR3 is TGTGCCAGCAGCTTAAGCAGGGACGATGAGCAGTTCTTC.

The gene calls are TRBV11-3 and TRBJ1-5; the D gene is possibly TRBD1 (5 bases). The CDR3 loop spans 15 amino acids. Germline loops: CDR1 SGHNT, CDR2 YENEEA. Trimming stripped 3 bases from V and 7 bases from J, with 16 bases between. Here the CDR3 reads CASSFAGGGTQPQHF. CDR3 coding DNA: TGTGCCAGCAGCTTCGCTGGGGGTGGGACCCAGCCCCAGCATTTT. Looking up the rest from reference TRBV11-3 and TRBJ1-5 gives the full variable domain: EAGVVQSPRYKIIEKKQPVAFWCNPISGHNTLYWYLQNLGQGPELLIRYENEEAVDDSQLPKDRFSAERLKGVDSTLKIQPAELGDSAVYLCASSFAGGGTQPQHFGDGTRLSIL.

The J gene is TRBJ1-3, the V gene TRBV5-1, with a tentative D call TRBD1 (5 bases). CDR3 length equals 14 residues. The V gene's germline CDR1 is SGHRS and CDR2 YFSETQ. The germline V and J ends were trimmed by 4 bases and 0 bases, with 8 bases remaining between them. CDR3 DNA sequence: TGCGCCAGCAGCCGGACAACCTCTGGAAACACCATATATTTT. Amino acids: CASSRTTSGNTIYF.

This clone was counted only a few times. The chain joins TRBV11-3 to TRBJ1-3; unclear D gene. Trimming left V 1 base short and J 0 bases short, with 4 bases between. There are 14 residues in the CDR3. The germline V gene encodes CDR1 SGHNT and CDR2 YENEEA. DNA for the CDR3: TGTGCCAGCAGCTTAGGGATCTCTGGAAACACCATATATTTT. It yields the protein CASSLGISGNTIYF.

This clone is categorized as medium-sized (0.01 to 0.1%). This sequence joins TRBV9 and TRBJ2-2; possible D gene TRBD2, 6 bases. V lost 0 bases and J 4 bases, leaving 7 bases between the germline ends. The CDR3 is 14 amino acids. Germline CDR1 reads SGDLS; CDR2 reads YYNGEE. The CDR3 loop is CASSVGGTTGELFF. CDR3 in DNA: TGTGCCAGCAGCGTAGGCGGGACCACCGGGGAGCTGTTTTTT. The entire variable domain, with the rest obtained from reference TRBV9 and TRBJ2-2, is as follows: DSGVTQTPKHLITATGQRVTLRCSPRSGDLSVYWYQQSLDQGLQFLIQYYNGEERAKGNILERFSAQQFPDLHSELNLSSLELGDSALYFCASSVGGTTGELFFGEGSRLTVL.

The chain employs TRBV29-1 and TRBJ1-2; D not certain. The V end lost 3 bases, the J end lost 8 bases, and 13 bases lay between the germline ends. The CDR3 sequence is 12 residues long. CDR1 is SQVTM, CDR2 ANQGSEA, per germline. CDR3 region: CSVDSQARGYTF. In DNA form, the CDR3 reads TGCAGCGTTGACAGTCAGGCGAGAGGCTACACCTTC. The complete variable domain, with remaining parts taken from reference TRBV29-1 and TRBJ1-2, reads SAVISQKPSRDICQRGTSLTIQCQVDSQVTMMFWYRQQPGQSLTLIATANQGSEATYESGFVIDKFPISRPNLTFSTLTVSNMSPEDSSIYLCSVDSQARGYTFGSGTRLTVV.